These T cell receptor beta chains were read from a single sample in a study of cytomegalovirus exposure and HLA in healthy donors. Sequencing was performed with immunoSEQ multiplex PCR; in TCRdb, only in-frame clones are kept and a portion is missing. The sample shows 38,000 or so clones, and approximately 9% sits with its ten largest clones. Sequenced sample: PBMCs. The receptors were sampled from a man in his forties or fifties in good health and CMV-seropositive. CDR3s include the opening cysteine and the closing phenylalanine or tryptophan. The D gene is left open where the match is weak. Clone size is given for some rows only: seen once, a few or many times, or a class if the clone is expanded.

d_gene,v_gene,abundance,j_gene,CDR3nt,CDR3aa
TRBD2,TRBV5-4,medium-sized,TRBJ2-1,TGTGCCAGCAGCTTTTCCTCCGGGACTAGGGACCATTACAATGAGCAGTTCTTC,CASSFSSGTRDHYNEQFF
NA,TRBV5-6,NA,TRBJ2-5,TGTGCCAGCAGCTTGGCGGCGGGCGGGGAGACCCAGTACTTC,CASSLAAGGETQYF
TRBD2,TRBV7-8,NA,TRBJ2-1,TGTGCCAGCAGCTTTCAACTAGCGGGAGGGCCTGATGAGCAGTTCTTC,CASSFQLAGGPDEQFF
TRBD2,TRBV11-3,NA,TRBJ2-3,TGTGCCAGCAGCTTCGAAATAGCGGGTATCACAGATACGCAGTATTTT,CASSFEIAGITDTQYF
NA,TRBV19,NA,TRBJ1-5,TGTGCCAGTAGTACTACCGGGGGGATCGGCAATCAGCCCCAGCATTTT,CASSTTGGIGNQPQHF
TRBD2,TRBV7-9,NA,TRBJ2-1,TGTGCCAGCAGACTCACTAGCGGCAGGAGCTCCTACAATGAGCAGTTCTTC,CASRLTSGRSSYNEQFF
NA,TRBV11-3,NA,TRBJ1-3,TGTGCCAGCAGATTAGGGGAGCACTCTGGAAACACCATATATTTT,CASRLGEHSGNTIYF
TRBD1,TRBV29-1,NA,TRBJ1-5,TGCAGCGTTGGCGGGACAGGACGAAATCAGCCCCAGCATTTT,CSVGGTGRNQPQHF
TRBD1,TRBV5-6,NA,TRBJ1-2,TGTGCCAGCAGCTCGACAGGGGGCGCCTACTATGGCTACACCTTC,CASSSTGGAYYGYTF
TRBD2,TRBV2,NA,TRBJ2-3,TGTGCCAGCAGGGGGACTAGCGGGATCTTCGCAGATACGCAGTATTTT,CASRGTSGIFADTQYF
NA,TRBV5-6,NA,TRBJ2-1,TGTGCCAGCAGCTTGGGGGGCGGGAACGTTGAGCAGTTCTTC,CASSLGGGNVEQFF
TRBD1,TRBV5-3,NA,TRBJ1-5,TGTGCCAGAAGCCCCCGGGACAGGGAAAATGGCAATCAGCCCCAGCATTTT,CARSPRDRENGNQPQHF
TRBD1,TRBV4-1,NA,TRBJ2-7,TGCGCCAGCAGCCACGGATCGGACAGGGGGCGCGAGCAGTACTTC,CASSHGSDRGREQYF
TRBD2,TRBV10-3,NA,TRBJ2-5,TGTGCCATCAGTGGACTAGCGGGCTACCCTCGGGAGCAGTACTTC,CAISGLAGYPREQYF
NA,TRBV7-2,NA,TRBJ2-3,TGTGCCAGCAAACTGGGGGCAAGCACAGATACGCAGTATTTT,CASKLGASTDTQYF
NA,TRBV15,NA,TRBJ2-7,TGTGCCACCAGCAGGGGACATGATTCGTCCTACGAGCAGTACTTC,CATSRGHDSSYEQYF
NA,TRBV18,NA,TRBJ2-1,TGTGCCAGCTCACCACCCGTAGGGGATGAGCAGTTCTTC,CASSPPVGDEQFF
NA,TRBV9,NA,TRBJ1-2,TGTGCCAGCAGCGTAGCGGTGTTACAGAGTGGCTACACCTTC,CASSVAVLQSGYTF
NA,TRBV5-4,NA,TRBJ2-3,TGTGCCAGCAGCTTGGCCGGGCCGGGAACCACAGATACGCAGTATTTT,CASSLAGPGTTDTQYF
TRBD2,TRBV7-3,NA,TRBJ2-3,TGTGCCAGCAGCTTAGAAGCGGGAGGCACAGATACGCAGTATTTT,CASSLEAGGTDTQYF
TRBD2,TRBV7-9,NA,TRBJ2-1,TGTGCCAGCAGCCCGATAGCGGGGAGCTCCTACAATGAGCAGTTCTTC,CASSPIAGSSYNEQFF
TRBD2,TRBV7-8,NA,TRBJ2-3,TGTGCCAGCAGCTCACCACTAGCGGGAGGGCCGCGAGATACGCAGTATTTT,CASSSPLAGGPRDTQYF
TRBD1,TRBV30,NA,TRBJ1-2,TGTGCCTTAACACGGACAGGGGGGGACGGCTACACCTTC,CALTRTGGDGYTF
TRBD2,TRBV7-2,NA,TRBJ2-5,TGTGCCAGCAGCTTAACGGGACTAGCGGGACCAATCCAAGAGACCCAGTACTTC,CASSLTGLAGPIQETQYF
NA,TRBV19,NA,TRBJ2-3,TGTGCCAGTAGTGATGGACTTTTTGGTACGCAGTATTTT,CASSDGLFGTQYF
NA,TRBV2,NA,TRBJ2-2,TGTGCCAGCAGTGTCTCCCTTACTAGTTCTAAGGAGCTGTTTTTT,CASSVSLTSSKELFF
NA,TRBV9,NA,TRBJ2-3,TGTGCCAGCAGCGTAGTGAGCGCAGCTAGCACAGATACGCAGTATTTT,CASSVVSAASTDTQYF
NA,TRBV6-6,NA,TRBJ2-2,TGTGCCAGCATCAGGACAGCGAACACCGGGGAGCTGTTTTTT,CASIRTANTGELFF
TRBD2,TRBV10-3,NA,TRBJ2-3,TGTGCCGCCCTAGCGGGGAACACAGATACGCAGTATTTT,CAALAGNTDTQYF
TRBD1,TRBV10-3,NA,TRBJ1-6,TGTGCCATCAGGGAAGGACAGGGATCGGGAGTGACACCCCTCCACTTT,CAIREGQGSGVTPLHF
TRBD2,TRBV7-6,NA,TRBJ2-7,TGTGCCAGCAGCACGAGCGACTCGGGAGGGCGGTACGAGCAGTACTTC,CASSTSDSGGRYEQYF
NA,TRBV6-5,NA,TRBJ2-7,TGTGCCAGCAGTTACACAGGAGCCTACGAGCAGTACTTC,CASSYTGAYEQYF
NA,TRBV7-2,NA,TRBJ2-5,TGTGCCAGCAGCTTAGGTGTGACAGGCAGAGACCAGTACTTC,CASSLGVTGRDQYF